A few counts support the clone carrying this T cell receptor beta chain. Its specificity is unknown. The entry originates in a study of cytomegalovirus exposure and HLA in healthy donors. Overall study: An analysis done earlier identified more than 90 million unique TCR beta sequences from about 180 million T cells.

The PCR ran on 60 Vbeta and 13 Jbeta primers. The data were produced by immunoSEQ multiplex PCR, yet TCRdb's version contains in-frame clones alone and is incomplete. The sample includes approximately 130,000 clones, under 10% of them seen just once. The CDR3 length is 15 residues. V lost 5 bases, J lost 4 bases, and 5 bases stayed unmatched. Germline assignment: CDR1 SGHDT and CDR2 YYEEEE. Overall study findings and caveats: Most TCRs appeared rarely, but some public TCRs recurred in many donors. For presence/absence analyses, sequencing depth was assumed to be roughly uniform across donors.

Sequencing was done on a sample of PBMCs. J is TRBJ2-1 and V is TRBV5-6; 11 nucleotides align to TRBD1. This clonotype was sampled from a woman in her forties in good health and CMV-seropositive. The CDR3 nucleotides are TGTGCCAGCAGTTGGGACAGGGGGGGATACAATGAGCAGTTCTTC. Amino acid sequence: CASSWDRGGYNEQFF.